These T cell receptor beta chains were read from a single sample in a study of cytomegalovirus exposure and HLA in healthy donors. TCRdb's table, derived via immunoSEQ multiplex PCR, lists solely in-frame clones and lacks some. There are 95,000 to 150,000 clones in the sample; about four fifths occur only once, and 8.8% lies in the top ten. The sequenced sample was PBMCs. These receptors were taken from a female donor in good health and CMV-seropositive. Each CDR3 is given with its conserved first and last residue. D genes are given only for firm matches. Expanded clones get a size class; other rows say once, few or many, or leave the size out.

TRBV2	TRBJ2-3	NA	NA	CASSEPGLTSTDTQYF	TGTGCCAGCAGTGAACCGGGACTCACCAGCACAGATACGCAGTATTTT
TRBV6-5	TRBJ1-2	NA	TRBD1	CASSRRDSDLYGYTF	TGTGCCAGCAGCCGCCGGGACAGTGACCTCTATGGCTACACCTTC
TRBV27	TRBJ1-6	NA	TRBD1	CASSLDGGQRNSPLHF	TGTGCCAGCAGTTTAGATGGGGGACAGAGAAATTCACCCCTCCACTTT
TRBV18	TRBJ2-2	once	NA	CASSSRTGELFF	TGTGCCAGCTCAAGCCGCACCGGGGAGCTGTTTTTT
TRBV5-4	TRBJ2-5	NA	TRBD2	CASSIRGLAGGETQYF	TGTGCCAGCAGCATACGTGGACTAGCGGGGGGGGAGACCCAGTACTTC
TRBV4-1	TRBJ1-1	NA	TRBD1	CASSQESRGTEAFF	TGCGCCAGCAGCCAAGAGAGCAGGGGGACTGAAGCTTTCTTT
TRBV9	TRBJ2-2	NA	TRBD2	CASSVEGLAAPGELFF	TGTGCCAGCAGCGTAGAGGGACTAGCGGCCCCCGGGGAGCTGTTTTTT
TRBV6-5	TRBJ2-5	NA	TRBD2	CASRSGGPGETQYF	TGTGCCAGCAGGAGCGGGGGGCCAGGGGAGACCCAGTACTTC
TRBV5-1	TRBJ2-5	NA	TRBD1	CASSPGQGMETQYF	TGCGCCAGCAGCCCCGGACAGGGTATGGAGACCCAGTACTTC
TRBV20-1	TRBJ2-7	NA	NA	CSAGLEGEQYF	TGCAGTGCTGGCCTCGAGGGAGAGCAGTACTTC
TRBV29-1	TRBJ1-5	NA	TRBD1	CSARQGNSNQPQHF	TGCAGCGCAAGACAGGGGAATAGCAATCAGCCCCAGCATTTT
TRBV4-2	TRBJ2-1	NA	TRBD2	CASSQLLAGGFDEQFF	TGTGCCAGCAGCCAGTTACTAGCGGGGGGGTTCGATGAGCAGTTCTTC
TRBV5-1	TRBJ1-4	NA	NA	CASSSTAINEKLFF	TGCGCCAGCAGCTCGACAGCGATCAATGAAAAACTGTTTTTT
TRBV7-9	TRBJ2-3	few	NA	CASSLTSTAPDTQYF	TGTGCCAGCAGCCTCACTAGTACCGCCCCAGATACGCAGTATTTT
TRBV6-1	TRBJ2-3	NA	TRBD2	CASSELPGRFSGGAGLNTQYF	TGTGCCAGCAGTGAACTCCCCGGGAGATTTAGCGGGGGGGCCGGGTTGAATACGCAGTATTTT
TRBV9	TRBJ2-2	NA	NA	CASSDNRVAFTGELFF	TGTGCCAGCAGCGACAACAGGGTGGCATTTACCGGGGAGCTGTTTTTT
TRBV7-7	TRBJ2-5	once	TRBD2	CASSLGGLAGSQETQYF	TGTGCCAGCAGCTTAGGAGGACTAGCGGGTTCACAAGAGACCCAGTACTTC
TRBV7-9	TRBJ1-4	NA	NA	CASSLQVGEKLFF	TGTGCCAGCAGCTTACAGGTTGGGGAAAAACTGTTTTTT
TRBV7-9	TRBJ2-5	NA	TRBD1	CASSYTGGRGETQYF	TGTGCCAGCAGCTATACAGGGGGAAGAGGAGAGACCCAGTACTTC
TRBV5-5	TRBJ2-2	NA	TRBD1	CASSLIQGVTGELFF	TGTGCCAGCAGCTTGATCCAGGGGGTCACCGGGGAGCTGTTTTTT
TRBV7-6	TRBJ2-1	NA	TRBD2	CASSQGLAGAYNEQFF	TGTGCCAGCAGTCAAGGACTAGCGGGGGCCTACAATGAGCAGTTCTTC
TRBV5-4	TRBJ1-5	NA	NA	CASSLERGQPQHF	TGTGCCAGCAGCTTGGAAAGAGGACAGCCCCAGCATTTT
TRBV9	TRBJ2-5	NA	TRBD1	CASSTTGTGGETQYF	TGTGCCAGCAGCACCACCGGGACAGGGGGAGAGACCCAGTACTTC